The entry below describes one T cell receptor beta chain. A single record per CDR3 protein comes from TCRdb applying MiXCR to the 5' RACE reads. The repertoire consists of about 240,000 distinct CDR3 sequences, with about 7.1% occurring once and the leading ten covering approximately 0.85%. The germline V gene encodes CDR1 DFQATT and CDR2 SNEGSKA (reference sequence). The ends were cut back, 3 bases at V and 3 bases at J, with 12 bases in the middle. This CDR3 has 14 amino acids. The data stem from a study of T cells after yellow fever vaccination. The wider study: Fractions with few cells were prepared using SMART-Seq v4 Ultra Low Input.

This specimen was CD4+ T cells sorted from PBMCs, taken 15 days after the yellow fever booster vaccination. This sequence originates from a man aged 30 to 39 who received the YFV17D yellow fever vaccine. V usage is TRBV20-1 and J usage is TRBJ2-1; D might be TRBD2 (6 bases). The CDR3 DNA reads TGCAGTGCTAGGTTCGGGAGTCACTACAATGAGCAGTTCTTC. This translates into CSARFGSHYNEQFF.